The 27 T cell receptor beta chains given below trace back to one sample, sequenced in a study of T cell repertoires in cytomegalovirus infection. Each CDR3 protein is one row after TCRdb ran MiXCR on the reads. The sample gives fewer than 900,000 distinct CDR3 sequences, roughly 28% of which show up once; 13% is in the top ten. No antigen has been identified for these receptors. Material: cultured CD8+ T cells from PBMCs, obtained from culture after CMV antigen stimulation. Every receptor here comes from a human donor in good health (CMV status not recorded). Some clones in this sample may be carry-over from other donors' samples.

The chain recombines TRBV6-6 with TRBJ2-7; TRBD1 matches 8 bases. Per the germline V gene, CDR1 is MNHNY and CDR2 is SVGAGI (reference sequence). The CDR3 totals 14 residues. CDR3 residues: CANSFYRTGNEQYV. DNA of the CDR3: TGTGCCAACAGTTTTTATAGGACAGGGAACGAGCAGTACGTC.

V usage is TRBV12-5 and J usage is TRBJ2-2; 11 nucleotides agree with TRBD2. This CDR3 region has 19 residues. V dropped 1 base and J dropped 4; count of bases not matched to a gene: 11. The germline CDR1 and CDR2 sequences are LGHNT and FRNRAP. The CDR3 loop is CASGLGPITSGGGTGELFF. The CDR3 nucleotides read TGTGCTAGTGGTTTGGGCCCTATTACTAGCGGGGGAGGCACCGGGGAGCTGTTTTTT.

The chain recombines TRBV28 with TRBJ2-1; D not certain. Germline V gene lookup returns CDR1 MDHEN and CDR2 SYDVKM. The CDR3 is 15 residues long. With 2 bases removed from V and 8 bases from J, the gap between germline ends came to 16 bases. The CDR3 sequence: CASSLQTFLSDEQFF. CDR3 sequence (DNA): TGTGCCAGCAGTTTACAGACTTTTTTATCGGATGAGCAGTTCTTC.

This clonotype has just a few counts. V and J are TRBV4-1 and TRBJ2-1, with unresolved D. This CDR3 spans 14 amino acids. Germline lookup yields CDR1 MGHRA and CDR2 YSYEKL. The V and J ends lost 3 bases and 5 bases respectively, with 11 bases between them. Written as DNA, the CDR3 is TGCGCCAGCAGCCAGGAATACAAGAACAATGAGCAGTTCTTC. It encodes CASSQEYKNNEQFF.

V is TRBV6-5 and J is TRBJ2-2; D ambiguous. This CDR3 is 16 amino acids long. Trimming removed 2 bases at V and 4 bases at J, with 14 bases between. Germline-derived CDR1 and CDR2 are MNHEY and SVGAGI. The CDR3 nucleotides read TGTGCCAGCAGTTACGCAGTGGACCCGGGCACCGGGGAGCTGTTTTTT. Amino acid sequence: CASSYAVDPGTGELFF.

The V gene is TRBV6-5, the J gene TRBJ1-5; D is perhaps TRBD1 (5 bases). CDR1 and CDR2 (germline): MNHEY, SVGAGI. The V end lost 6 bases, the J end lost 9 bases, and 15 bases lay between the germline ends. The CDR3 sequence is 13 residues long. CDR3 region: CASRSGALGPQHF. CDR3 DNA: TGTGCCAGCAGGTCCGGGGCTCTCGGGCCCCAGCATTTT.

In DNA form, the CDR3 reads TGTGCCAGCATCGCACCAATACGTCCGGGGGTCTACTATGGCTACACCTTC. The encoded protein is CASIAPIRPGVYYGYTF. J is TRBJ1-2 and V is TRBV5-8, with D perhaps matching TRBD1 (5 bases). Germline V gene data show CDR1 as SGHTS and CDR2 as YDEGEE. V gave up 6 bases and J gave up 3 bases, with 24 bases separating them. The CDR3 covers 17 residues.

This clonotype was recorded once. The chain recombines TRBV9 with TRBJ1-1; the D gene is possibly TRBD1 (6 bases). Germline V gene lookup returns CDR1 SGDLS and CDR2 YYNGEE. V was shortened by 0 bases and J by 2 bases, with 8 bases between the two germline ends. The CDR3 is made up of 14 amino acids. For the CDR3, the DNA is TGTGCCAGCAGCGTAGCTGGGACAAACACTGAAGCTTTCTTT. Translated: CASSVAGTNTEAFF.

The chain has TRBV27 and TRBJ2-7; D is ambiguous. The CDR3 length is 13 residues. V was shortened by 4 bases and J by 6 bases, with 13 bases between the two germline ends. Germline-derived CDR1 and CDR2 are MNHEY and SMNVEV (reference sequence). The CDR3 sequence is CASSYSSDLEQYF. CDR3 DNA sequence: TGTGCCAGCAGTTACTCGTCCGACCTCGAGCAGTACTTC.

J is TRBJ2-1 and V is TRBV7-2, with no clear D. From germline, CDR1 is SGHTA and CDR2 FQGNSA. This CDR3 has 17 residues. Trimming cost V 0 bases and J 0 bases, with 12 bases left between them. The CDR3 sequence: CASSLASFISSYNEQFF. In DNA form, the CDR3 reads TGTGCCAGCAGCTTAGCGAGTTTTATAAGCTCCTACAATGAGCAGTTCTTC.

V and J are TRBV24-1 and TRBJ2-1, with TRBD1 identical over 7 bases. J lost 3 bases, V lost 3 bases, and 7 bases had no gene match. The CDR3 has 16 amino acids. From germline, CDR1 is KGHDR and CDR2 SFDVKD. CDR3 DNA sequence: TGTGCCACCAGTGATCCCGACAGGGAGTTCTACAATGAGCAGTTCTTC. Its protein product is CATSDPDREFYNEQFF.

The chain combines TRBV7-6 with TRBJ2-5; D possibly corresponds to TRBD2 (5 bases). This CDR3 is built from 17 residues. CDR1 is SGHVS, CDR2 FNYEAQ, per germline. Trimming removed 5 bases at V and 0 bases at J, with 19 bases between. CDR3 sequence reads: CASSLGASFRYQETQYF. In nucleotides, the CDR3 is TGTGCCAGCAGCCTGGGAGCTTCTTTTAGGTACCAAGAGACCCAGTACTTC. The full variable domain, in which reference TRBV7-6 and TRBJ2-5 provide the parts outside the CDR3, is GAGVSQSPRYKVTKRGQDVALRCDPISGHVSLYWYRQALGQGPEFLTYFNYEAQQDKSGLPNDRFSAERPEGSISTLTIQRTEQRDSAMYRCASSLGASFRYQETQYFGPGTRLLVL.

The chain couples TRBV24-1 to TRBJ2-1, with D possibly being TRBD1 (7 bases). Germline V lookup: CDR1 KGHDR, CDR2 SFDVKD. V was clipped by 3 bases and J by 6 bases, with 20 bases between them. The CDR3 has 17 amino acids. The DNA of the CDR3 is TGTGCCACCAGTGATGCAGGGGGGCCGAGTTCTAGCAATGAGCAGTTCTTC. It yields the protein CATSDAGGPSSSNEQFF.

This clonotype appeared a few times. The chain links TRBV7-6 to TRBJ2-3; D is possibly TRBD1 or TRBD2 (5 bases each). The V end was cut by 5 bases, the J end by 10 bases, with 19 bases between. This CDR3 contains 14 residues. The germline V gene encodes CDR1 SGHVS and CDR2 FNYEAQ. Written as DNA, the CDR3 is TGTGCCAGCAGCCCCAAATGGGACCCAACCTCGCAGTATTTT. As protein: CASSPKWDPTSQYF.

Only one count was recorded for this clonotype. This CDR3 is CASSYGTGGTQYF. Here the CDR3 DNA reads TGTGCCAGCAGTTACGGGACAGGGGGGACCCAGTACTTC. The chain carries TRBV6-5 and TRBJ2-5, with 11 bases matching TRBD1. Unmatched junction bases numbered 0, after V lost 2 bases and J lost 7 bases. Germline V CDR1 and CDR2: MNHEY, SVGAGI. The CDR3 is 13 amino acids.

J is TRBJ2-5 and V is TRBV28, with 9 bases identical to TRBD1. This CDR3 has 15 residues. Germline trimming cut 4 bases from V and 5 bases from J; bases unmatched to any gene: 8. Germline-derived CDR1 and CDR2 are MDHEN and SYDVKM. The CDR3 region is CASSSGQGRAETQYF. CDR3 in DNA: TGTGCCAGCAGTTCCGGACAGGGGAGGGCGGAGACCCAGTACTTC.

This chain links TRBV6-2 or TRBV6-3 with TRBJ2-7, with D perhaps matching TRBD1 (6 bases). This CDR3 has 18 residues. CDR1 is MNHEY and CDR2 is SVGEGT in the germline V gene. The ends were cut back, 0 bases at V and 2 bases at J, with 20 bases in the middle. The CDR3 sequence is CASSYSKDPTGPTYEQYV. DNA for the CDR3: TGTGCCAGCAGTTACTCGAAGGACCCCACAGGGCCCACCTACGAGCAGTACGTC.

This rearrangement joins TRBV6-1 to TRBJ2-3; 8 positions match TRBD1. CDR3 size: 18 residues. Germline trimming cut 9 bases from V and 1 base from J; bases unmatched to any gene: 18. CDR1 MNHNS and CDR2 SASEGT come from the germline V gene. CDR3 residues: CARGTGAFGVEGTDTQYF. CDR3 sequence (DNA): TGTGCCAGGGGGACAGGCGCTTTCGGAGTAGAGGGCACAGATACGCAGTATTTT.

CDR3 coding DNA: TGTGCTAGTGGTTTGGAGGGGTCAGGGGAAGATACGCAGTATTTT. Amino acid sequence: CASGLEGSGEDTQYF. The chain has TRBV12-5 and TRBJ2-3; D is possibly TRBD1 (6 bases). CDR3 length: 15 residues. Germline CDR1 LGHNT, CDR2 FRNRAP. V shed 1 base and J shed 5 bases, with 13 bases lying between them. The full variable domain, its missing parts supplied by reference TRBV12-5 and TRBJ2-3, is DARVTQTPRHKVTEMGQEVTMRCQPILGHNTVFWYRQTMMQGLELLAYFRNRAPLDDSGMPKDRFSAEMPDATLATLKIQPSEPRDSAVYFCASGLEGSGEDTQYFGPGTRLTVL.

The CDR3 DNA reads as TGCGCCAGCAGTCGCCTAGGGGGGACCCCCTACGAGCAGTACGTC. Its translation is CASSRLGGTPYEQYV. The chain joins TRBV23-1 to TRBJ2-7, with D possibly called TRBD1 or TRBD2 (6 bases each). TRBV23-1 is an ORF, and what it does is uncertain. This CDR3 has 15 amino acids. V lost 4 bases to trimming and J lost 2 bases, with 15 bases between them.

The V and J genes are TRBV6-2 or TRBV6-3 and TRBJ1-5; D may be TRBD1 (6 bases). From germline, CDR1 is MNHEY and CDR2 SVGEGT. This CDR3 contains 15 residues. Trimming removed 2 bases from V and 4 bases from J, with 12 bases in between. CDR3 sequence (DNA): TGTGCCAGCAGTTACGGCTGGGACATGAATCAGCCCCAGCATTTT. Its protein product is CASSYGWDMNQPQHF.

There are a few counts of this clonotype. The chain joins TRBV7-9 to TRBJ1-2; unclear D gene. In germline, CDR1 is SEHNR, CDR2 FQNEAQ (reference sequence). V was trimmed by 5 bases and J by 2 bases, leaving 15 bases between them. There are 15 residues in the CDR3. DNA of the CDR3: TGTGCCAGCAGCGTACTCTGGTGGAGGAACTATGGCTACACCTTC. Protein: CASSVLWWRNYGYTF.

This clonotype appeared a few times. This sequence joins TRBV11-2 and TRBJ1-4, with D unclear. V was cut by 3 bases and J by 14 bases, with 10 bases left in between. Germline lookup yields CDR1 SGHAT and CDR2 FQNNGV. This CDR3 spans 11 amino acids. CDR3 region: CASSLDRVLFF. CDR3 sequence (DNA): TGTGCCAGCAGCTTGGATAGGGTTCTGTTTTTT.

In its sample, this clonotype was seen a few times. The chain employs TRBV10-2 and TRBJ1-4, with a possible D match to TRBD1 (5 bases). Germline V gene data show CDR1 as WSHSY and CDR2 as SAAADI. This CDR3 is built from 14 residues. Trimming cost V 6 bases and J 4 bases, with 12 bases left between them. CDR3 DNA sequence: TGCGCCAGCAGACCCCGGGGGATTAATGAAAAACTGTTTTTT. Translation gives CASRPRGINEKLFF.

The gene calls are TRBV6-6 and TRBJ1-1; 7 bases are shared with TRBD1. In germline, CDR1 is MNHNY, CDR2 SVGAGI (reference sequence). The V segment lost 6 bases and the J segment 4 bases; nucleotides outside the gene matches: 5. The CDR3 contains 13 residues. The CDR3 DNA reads TGTGCCAGCAGATTACAGGGGTCCACTGAAGCTTTCTTT. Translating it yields CASRLQGSTEAFF.

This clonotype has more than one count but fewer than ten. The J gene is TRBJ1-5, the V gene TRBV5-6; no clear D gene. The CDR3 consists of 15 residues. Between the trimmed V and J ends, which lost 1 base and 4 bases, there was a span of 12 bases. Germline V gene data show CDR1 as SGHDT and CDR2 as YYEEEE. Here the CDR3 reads CASSLKQLWNQPQHF. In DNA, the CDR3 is TGTGCCAGCAGCTTGAAACAGCTCTGGAATCAGCCCCAGCATTTT.

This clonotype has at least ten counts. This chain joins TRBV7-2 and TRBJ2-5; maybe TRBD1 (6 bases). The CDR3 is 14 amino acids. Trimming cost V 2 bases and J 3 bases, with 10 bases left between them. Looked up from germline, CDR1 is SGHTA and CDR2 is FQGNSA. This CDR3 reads CASSLNRAKETQYF. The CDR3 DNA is TGTGCCAGCAGCTTAAACAGGGCAAAAGAGACCCAGTACTTC.